This is a list of T cell receptor beta chains from one sample in a study of blood T cell repertoires in COVID-19. The table came from immunoSEQ multiplex PCR; TCRdb's copy has only in-frame clones and leaves some out. Seen here are 70,000 to 100,000 clones, about 88% observed once, and the top ten hold approximately 2.9%. Sequenced input: peripheral blood. These receptors came from a woman older than 75 with acute or convalescent COVID-19. CDR3s include the opening cysteine and the closing phenylalanine or tryptophan. The D gene is left open where the match is weak. The size field is filled for only some rows; it gives once, few, many or a size class.

cdr3_nt,cdr3_aa,j_call,clone_size,v_call,d_call
TGCGCCAGCAGCCAAGGATCTAGCGCAAGGATTAGGGACGAGCAGTACTTC,CASSQGSSARIRDEQYF,TRBJ2-7,.,TRBV4-1,.
TGCGCCAGCAGGTTGGGGACAGCAACTAATGAAAAACTGTTTTTT,CASRLGTATNEKLFF,TRBJ1-4,.,TRBV5-1,TRBD1
TGTGCCATCACAGGTTCAACTAATGAAAAACTGTTTTTT,CAITGSTNEKLFF,TRBJ1-4,.,TRBV28,.
TGTGCCAGCAGCCAAGAGGTCGGACAGATTGAAGCTTTCTTT,CASSQEVGQIEAFF,TRBJ1-1,.,TRBV3-1/TRBV3-2,.
TGTGCCAGCTCACCAGGCAGGGCGGCGAATGGCTACACCTTC,CASSPGRAANGYTF,TRBJ1-2,.,TRBV18,.
TGTGCCATCAGACAGGGGGCTGACGAGCAGTACTTC,CAIRQGADEQYF,TRBJ2-7,.,TRBV10-3,TRBD1
TGTGCCAGCAGCCAAGATGCGCGGGGATCCCCACAGGGCTACACCTTC,CASSQDARGSPQGYTF,TRBJ1-2,.,TRBV3-1/TRBV3-2,.
TGTGCCAGCAGCTATGGAGGGTTCAGCTCCTACAATGAGCAGTTCTTC,CASSYGGFSSYNEQFF,TRBJ2-1,.,TRBV11-3,.
TGTGCCAGCAGTTACGTGGCGGGAGGCCCCCTCTTC,CASSYVAGGPLF,TRBJ2-1,.,TRBV6-2/TRBV6-3,TRBD2
TGTGCCAGCAGTGTAAGTCCGGGAGGGCTCAGCCCCCAGCATTTT,CASSVSPGGLSPQHF,TRBJ1-5,.,TRBV2,.
TGTGCCACCAGCGGGGGACAGGCCGCGAACACCGGGGAGCTGTTTTTT,CATSGGQAANTGELFF,TRBJ2-2,.,TRBV15,TRBD1
TGTGCCAGCAGCCCGGGACAGGGGGCCGTAAACTATGGCTACACCTTC,CASSPGQGAVNYGYTF,TRBJ1-2,once,TRBV6-2/TRBV6-3,TRBD1
TGTGCCAGCAGCCCACTGACAGGGCGGATGTGGGGCTACACCTTC,CASSPLTGRMWGYTF,TRBJ1-2,.,TRBV11-2,TRBD1
TGTGCCAGAAGCTTGGCCGATCATGGGACAGGGTGTTCACCCCTCCACTTT,CARSLADHGTGCSPLHF,TRBJ1-6,once,TRBV5-3,TRBD1
TGTGCCAGCTCACCGGGGACAGGCTCTGGAAACACCATATATTTT,CASSPGTGSGNTIYF,TRBJ1-3,.,TRBV18,TRBD1
TGCAGCGTTGTTGAGGCCCAAGAGACCCAGTACTTC,CSVVEAQETQYF,TRBJ2-5,.,TRBV29-1,.
TGTGCCAGCTCACCCGCAGGGGGCGATCAGCCCCAGCATTTT,CASSPAGGDQPQHF,TRBJ1-5,.,TRBV18,TRBD1
TGTGCCAGCAGTTTAGCGGGAGGGACCTACGAGCAGTACTTC,CASSLAGGTYEQYF,TRBJ2-7,.,TRBV28,TRBD2
TGTGCCAGCGGTTTCCGGGACAGTGGATACAATGAGCAGTTCTTC,CASGFRDSGYNEQFF,TRBJ2-1,.,TRBV11-1,TRBD1
TGCGCCAGCACTGGGTGGGGACAAACGGGACAGGGGAACAATGAGCAGTTCTTC,CASTGWGQTGQGNNEQFF,TRBJ2-1,.,TRBV5-1,TRBD1
TGTGCCAGCAGCTTAGTGGGACAGCCTAACTATGGCTACACCTTC,CASSLVGQPNYGYTF,TRBJ1-2,.,TRBV7-9,TRBD1
TGTGCCAGCAGTGTTACAGGGGGCAGAGCTTTCTTT,CASSVTGGRAFF,TRBJ1-1,.,TRBV9,TRBD1
TGTGCCAGCAGCTTAGTGACTAGCGGGGGCACAGATACGCAGTATTTT,CASSLVTSGGTDTQYF,TRBJ2-3,.,TRBV7-8,TRBD2
TGTGCCAGCAGCCAAACAGGGGCGGTGAAGACCCAGTACTTC,CASSQTGAVKTQYF,TRBJ2-5,once,TRBV7-3,TRBD1
TGCGCCAGCAGCCTGTCCTCCCAGGGTGAAGGCTACACCTTC,CASSLSSQGEGYTF,TRBJ1-2,.,TRBV5-1,.
TGTGCCAGCAGCCAAATAGCGGGAGGGCCAGATACGCAGTATTTT,CASSQIAGGPDTQYF,TRBJ2-3,.,TRBV14,TRBD2
TGTGCCAGCAGCTTAGTGGTCTATAACGAAAAACTGTTTTTT,CASSLVVYNEKLFF,TRBJ1-4,few,TRBV7-2,.
TGTGCCACCGGACAGGGGCCCACAGCTAATGAAAAACTGTTTTTT,CATGQGPTANEKLFF,TRBJ1-4,.,TRBV10-3,TRBD1
TGTGCCATCACGGGCAGGGCGGGAGCAGATACGCAGTATTTT,CAITGRAGADTQYF,TRBJ2-3,.,TRBV10-3,TRBD2
TGCGCCAGCAGCGCGGGACAGGGAGAAAAACTGTTTTTT,CASSAGQGEKLFF,TRBJ1-4,once,TRBV5-1,TRBD1
TGTGCCAGCACTAGGGGGGGCGCTACCGGGGAGCTGTTTTTT,CASTRGGATGELFF,TRBJ2-2,.,TRBV6-6,.
TGCGCCAGCAGCCAAGAGGGCAGGCCGAACTATGGCTACACCTTC,CASSQEGRPNYGYTF,TRBJ1-2,.,TRBV4-3,.
TGTGCCAGCGGATTCACCGGGTCTAGCACAGATACGCAGTATTTT,CASGFTGSSTDTQYF,TRBJ2-3,.,TRBV6-5,.
TGTGCCAGCAGTTCAGGGGCCAACGTCCTGACTTTC,CASSSGANVLTF,TRBJ2-6,.,TRBV6-2/TRBV6-3,.
TGTGCCAGCAGCTTAGGGCTAGCGGGAGTGTACGAGCAGTACTTC,CASSLGLAGVYEQYF,TRBJ2-7,.,TRBV7-2,TRBD2
TGCGCCAGCAGCCCGGGGACAGTTCTAGGTGGGGCCAACGTCCTGACTTTC,CASSPGTVLGGANVLTF,TRBJ2-6,once,TRBV5-1,TRBD1